Presented here are 20 T cell receptor beta chains from one specimen sequenced in a study of CD8+ T cells in alopecia areata. Treatment reported: oral pan-JAK inhibitor, 5-10 mg twice daily. Sequencing templates came from extracted RNA that was reverse transcribed into cDNA. Clones were read by immunoSEQ multiplex PCR, and TCRdb kept only the in-frame ones, dropping some. This table holds about 130,000 clones, 54% found once. The material sequenced was CD8+ T cells sorted from blood, taken at week 4, from a patient treated with tofacitinib. The source of these receptors is a human donor with alopecia areata.

The chain recombines TRBV25-1 with TRBJ2-7; D ambiguous. There are 12 residues in the CDR3. Trimming cost V 3 bases and J 6 bases, with 9 bases left between them. The V gene's germline CDR1 is MGHDK and CDR2 SYGVNS. The CDR3 spells CASSDWGSEQYF. CDR3 bases: TGTGCCAGCAGTGATTGGGGAAGCGAGCAGTACTTC.

The V and J genes are TRBV9 and TRBJ1-1, with D maybe TRBD1 (6 bases). This CDR3 is 14 amino acids long. The ends were cut back, 2 bases at V and 1 base at J, with 9 bases in the middle. Germline V gene lookup returns CDR1 SGDLS and CDR2 YYNGEE. CDR3 nucleotide sequence: TGTGCCAGCAGCGTCCAGGGGAAGAACACTGAAGCTTTCTTT. Translation: CASSVQGKNTEAFF.

J is TRBJ1-2 and V is TRBV25-1; TRBD1 is a possible D gene (5 bases). CDR3 length equals 14 residues. Germline CDR1 MGHDK, CDR2 SYGVNS. V lost 2 bases, J lost 4 bases, and 11 bases lay in between. For the CDR3, the DNA is TGTGCCAGCAGTGAAGTGGGACGGTCCTATGGCTACACCTTC. Translated, it gives CASSEVGRSYGYTF.

This clone was counted once. The chain combines TRBV4-3 with TRBJ2-7, with D possibly called TRBD1 or TRBD2 (5 bases each). CDR3 size: 15 residues. The V end lost 0 bases, the J end lost 4 bases, and 13 bases lay between the germline ends. The germline CDR1 and CDR2 sequences are LGHNA and YSLEER. As DNA, the CDR3 is TGCGCCAGCAGCCAAGAAGGGGACCCGGGATACGAGCAGTACTTC. This encodes CASSQEGDPGYEQYF.

J is TRBJ1-1 and V is TRBV4-1, with 8 nucleotides matching TRBD1. CDR1 and CDR2 (germline): MGHRA, YSYEKL. V was pared by 4 bases and J by 7 bases, with 14 bases of the junction left unmatched. This CDR3 is built from 16 residues. CDR3: CASSLHLGQGSLEAFF. CDR3 nucleotide sequence: TGCGCCAGCAGCCTTCACCTTGGACAGGGTAGTCTTGAAGCTTTCTTT.

The J gene is TRBJ1-1, the V gene TRBV11-2; D gene uncertain. Germline V CDR1 and CDR2: SGHAT, FQNNGV. The CDR3 totals 13 residues. The V and J ends lost 4 bases and 3 bases respectively, with 9 bases between them. CDR3 region: CASSWAGDTEAFF. The CDR3 coding sequence is TGTGCCAGCAGCTGGGCCGGGGACACTGAAGCTTTCTTT.

The rearrangement uses TRBV15 and TRBJ1-6; 8 bases map to TRBD1. V gave up 0 bases and J gave up 8 bases; unmatched junction bases: 3. Germline V gene lookup returns CDR1 LNHNV and CDR2 YYDKDF (reference sequence). The CDR3 sequence is 15 residues long. The CDR3 bases are TGTGCCACCAGCAGAGATCAACAGGGGGATTCACCCCTCCACTTT. Translating gives CATSRDQQGDSPLHF.

This clone was observed a handful of times. J is TRBJ2-7 and V is TRBV5-1; 9 bases are shared with TRBD1. The junction had 6 bases not matched to a gene; V was cut back by 0 bases and J by 2 bases. The CDR3 sequence is 16 residues long. CDR1 and CDR2 from the germline V gene are SGHRS and YFSETQ. The CDR3: CASSLESGQGAYEQYF. CDR3 DNA sequence: TGCGCCAGCAGCTTGGAGTCGGGACAGGGCGCCTACGAGCAGTACTTC.

The rearrangement links TRBV5-6 to TRBJ1-1; D gene unclear. Germline-derived CDR1 and CDR2 are SGHDT and YYEEEE. Trimming removed 4 bases from V and 3 bases from J, with 7 bases in between. CDR3 length: 12 residues. The CDR3 DNA reads TGTGCCAGCAGCCTTCCGTACACTGAAGCTTTCTTT. The encoded protein is CASSLPYTEAFF.

The chain uses TRBV9 and TRBJ2-1; the match to TRBD1 covers 8 bases. This CDR3 contains 17 residues. CDR1 is SGDLS and CDR2 is YYNGEE in the germline V gene. Trimming cost V 4 bases and J 3 bases; bases outside gene matches: 12. The CDR3 region is CASSTRLQGGFYNEQFF. DNA for the CDR3: TGTGCCAGCAGCACGCGATTACAGGGGGGCTTCTACAATGAGCAGTTCTTC.

V gene TRBV6-1 combines with J gene TRBJ2-7; D ambiguous. The germline V and J ends were trimmed by 3 bases and 7 bases, with 16 bases remaining between them. Germline CDR1 reads MNHNS; CDR2 reads SASEGT. This CDR3 is built from 14 residues. CDR3 nucleotides: TGTGCCAGCAGTGACCTAGTATATCCTTGGGAGCAGTACTTC. It translates to CASSDLVYPWEQYF.

This clone was recorded a few times. The chain links TRBV7-8 to TRBJ1-6; 8 nucleotides align to TRBD1. The V gene's germline CDR1 is SGHVS and CDR2 FQNEAQ. V lost 5 bases to trimming and J lost 8 bases; unmatched junction nucleotides: 8. This CDR3 comprises 15 residues. Here the CDR3 reads CASSTRTGSDSPLHF. CDR3 DNA: TGTGCCAGCAGCACCCGGACAGGGTCGGATTCACCCCTCCACTTT.

This clone was seen a few times. The chain has TRBV11-2 and TRBJ2-1; D remains unclear. Trimming stripped 7 bases from V and 2 bases from J, with 12 bases between. Germline V gene lookup returns CDR1 SGHAT and CDR2 FQNNGV. The CDR3 has 14 residues. The DNA for the CDR3 is TGTGCCAGCAACCAGCACGGGCCCTACAATGAGCAGTTCTTC. Amino acid sequence: CASNQHGPYNEQFF.

The chain recombines TRBV25-1 with TRBJ2-5; TRBD1 matches at 7 bases. Germline V gene lookup returns CDR1 MGHDK and CDR2 SYGVNS. The J segment lost 9 bases and the V segment lost 1 base, leaving 8 bases of the junction unmatched. The CDR3 consists of 14 residues. The CDR3, as DNA: TGTGCCAGCAGTGAATCAAGGGACAGTGGTGCCCAGTACTTC. Protein: CASSESRDSGAQYF.

J is TRBJ2-1 and V is TRBV13; 9 nucleotides align to TRBD2. With 4 bases clipped from V and 10 bases from J, the junction kept 11 bases outside the gene matches. The CDR3 runs to 15 residues. Germline loops: CDR1 PRHDT, CDR2 FYEKMQ (reference sequence). CDR3 sequence reads: CASSSRLAVVGEQFF. The CDR3, as DNA: TGTGCCAGCAGCTCAAGACTAGCGGTTGTCGGGGAGCAGTTCTTC.

This clone is a singleton in its sample. V gene TRBV27 combines with J gene TRBJ1-6, with 9 nucleotides matching TRBD1. V trimming: 2 bases; J trimming: 9 bases; junction bases outside the gene matches: 5. The CDR3 is 15 residues long. Germline loops: CDR1 MNHEY, CDR2 SMNVEV (reference sequence). CDR3 nucleotide sequence: TGTGCCAGCAGTTTAACAGGGGGCGTTGGTTCACCCCTCCACTTT. Encoded protein: CASSLTGGVGSPLHF.

The chain has TRBV4-1 and TRBJ2-2; 8 nucleotides agree with TRBD2. The V segment lost 8 bases and the J segment 1 base; nucleotides outside the gene matches: 6. The CDR3 runs 15 residues. CDR1 is MGHRA and CDR2 is YSYEKL in the germline V gene. The CDR3 protein is CASGRLAGNTGELFF. In nucleotides, the CDR3 is TGCGCCAGCGGCCGGCTAGCGGGGAACACCGGGGAGCTGTTTTTT.

This clone has just a few counts. CDR3 protein: CASSQQEAGQQFF. The CDR3 nucleotides are TGCGCCAGCAGCCAACAAGAGGCGGGGCAGCAGTTCTTC. The chain is built from TRBV4-3 and TRBJ2-1, with D possibly TRBD2 on 6 matching bases. There are 13 residues in the CDR3. Germline CDR1 reads LGHNA; CDR2 reads YSLEER. Trimming stripped 2 bases from V and 11 bases from J, with 13 bases between.

This chain links TRBV7-3 with TRBJ2-2, with D tentatively TRBD1 or TRBD2 (5 bases each). Trimming cost V 5 bases and J 1 base, with 17 bases left between them. Per germline, CDR1 SGHTA and CDR2 FQGTGA. The CDR3 covers 17 residues. CDR3 nucleotide sequence: TGTGCCAGCAGCCCCCGCCGCGGTGGGGGGAACACCGGGGAGCTGTTTTTT. Its protein product is CASSPRRGGGNTGELFF.

The chain carries TRBV9 and TRBJ2-7; either TRBD1 or TRBD2 may fit D (5 bases each). Germline loops: CDR1 SGDLS, CDR2 YYNGEE. Trimming took off 3 bases at V and 0 bases at J, with 10 bases between the two ends. The CDR3 has 14 amino acids. The CDR3 loop reads CASSAWDGSYEQYF. As DNA, the CDR3 is TGTGCCAGCAGCGCATGGGACGGCTCCTACGAGCAGTACTTC.